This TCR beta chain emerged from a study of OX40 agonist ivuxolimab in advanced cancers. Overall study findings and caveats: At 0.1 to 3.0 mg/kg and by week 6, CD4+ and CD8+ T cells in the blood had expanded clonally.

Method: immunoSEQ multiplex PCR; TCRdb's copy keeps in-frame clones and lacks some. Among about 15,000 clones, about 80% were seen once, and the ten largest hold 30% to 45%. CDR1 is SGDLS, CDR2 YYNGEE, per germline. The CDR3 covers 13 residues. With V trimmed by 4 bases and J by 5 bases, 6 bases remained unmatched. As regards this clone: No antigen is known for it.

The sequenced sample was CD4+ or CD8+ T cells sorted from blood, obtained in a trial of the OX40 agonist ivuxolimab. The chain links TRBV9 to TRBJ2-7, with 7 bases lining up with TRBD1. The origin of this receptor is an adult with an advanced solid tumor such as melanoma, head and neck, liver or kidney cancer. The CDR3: CASSPGGFNEQYF. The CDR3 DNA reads TGTGCCAGCAGCCCAGGGGGTTTCAACGAGCAGTACTTC.